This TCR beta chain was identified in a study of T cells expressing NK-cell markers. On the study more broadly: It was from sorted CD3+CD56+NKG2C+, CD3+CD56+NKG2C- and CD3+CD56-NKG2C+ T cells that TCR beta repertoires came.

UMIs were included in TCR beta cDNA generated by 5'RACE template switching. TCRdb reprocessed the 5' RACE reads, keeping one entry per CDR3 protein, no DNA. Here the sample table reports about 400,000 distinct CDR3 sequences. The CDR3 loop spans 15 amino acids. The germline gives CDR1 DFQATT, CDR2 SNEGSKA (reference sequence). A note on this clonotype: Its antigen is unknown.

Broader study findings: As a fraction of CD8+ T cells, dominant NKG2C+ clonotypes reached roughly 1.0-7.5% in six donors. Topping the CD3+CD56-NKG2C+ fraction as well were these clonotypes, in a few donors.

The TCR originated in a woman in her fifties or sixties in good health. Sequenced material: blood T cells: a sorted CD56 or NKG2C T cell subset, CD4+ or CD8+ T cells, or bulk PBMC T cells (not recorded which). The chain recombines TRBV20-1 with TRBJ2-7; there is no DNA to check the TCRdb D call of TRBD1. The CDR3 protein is CSARPDRAGAYEQYF.